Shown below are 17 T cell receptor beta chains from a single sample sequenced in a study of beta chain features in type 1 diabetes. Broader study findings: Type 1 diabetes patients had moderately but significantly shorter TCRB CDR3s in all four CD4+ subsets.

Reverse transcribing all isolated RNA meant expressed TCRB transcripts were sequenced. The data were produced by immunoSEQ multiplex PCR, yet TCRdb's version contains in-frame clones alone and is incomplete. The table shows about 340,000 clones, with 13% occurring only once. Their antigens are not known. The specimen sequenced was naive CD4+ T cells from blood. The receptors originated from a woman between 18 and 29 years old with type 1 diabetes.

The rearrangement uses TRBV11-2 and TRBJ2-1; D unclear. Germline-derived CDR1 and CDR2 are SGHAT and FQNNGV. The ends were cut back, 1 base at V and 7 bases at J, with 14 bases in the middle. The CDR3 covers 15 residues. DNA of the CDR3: TGTGCCAGCAGCTTAGTTTTTCAGTCCACGAATGAGCAGTTCTTC. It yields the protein CASSLVFQSTNEQFF.

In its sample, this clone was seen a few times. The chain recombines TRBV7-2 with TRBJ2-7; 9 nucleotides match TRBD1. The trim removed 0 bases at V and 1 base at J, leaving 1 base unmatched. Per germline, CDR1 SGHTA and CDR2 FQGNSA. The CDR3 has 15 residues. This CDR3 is CASSLAGQGSYEQYV. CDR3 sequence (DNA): TGTGCCAGCAGCTTAGCTGGACAGGGGTCCTACGAGCAGTACGTC.

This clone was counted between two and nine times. CDR3 sequence: CASSPGTSNYGYTF. CDR3 sequence (DNA): TGTGCCAGCAGCCCGGGGACATCTAACTATGGCTACACCTTC. This chain links TRBV7-9 with TRBJ1-2; possibly TRBD1 for D (6 bases). The CDR3 sequence is 14 residues long. Trimming stripped 5 bases from V and 0 bases from J, with 10 bases between. Germline-derived CDR1 and CDR2 are SEHNR and FQNEAQ (reference sequence).

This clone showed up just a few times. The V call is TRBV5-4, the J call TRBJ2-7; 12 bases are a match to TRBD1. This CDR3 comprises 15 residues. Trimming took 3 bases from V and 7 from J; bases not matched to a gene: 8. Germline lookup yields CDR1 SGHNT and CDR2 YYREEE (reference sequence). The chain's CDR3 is CASSSPGQGAGEQYV. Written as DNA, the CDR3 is TGTGCCAGCAGCTCACCGGGACAGGGGGCGGGGGAGCAGTACGTC.

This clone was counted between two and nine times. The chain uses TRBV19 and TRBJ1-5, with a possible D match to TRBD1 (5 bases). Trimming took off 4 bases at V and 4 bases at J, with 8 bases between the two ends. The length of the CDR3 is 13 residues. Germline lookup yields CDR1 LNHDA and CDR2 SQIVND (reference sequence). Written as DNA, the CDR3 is TGTGCCAGTAGTAGGGCAGGGAATCAGCCCCAGCATTTT. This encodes CASSRAGNQPQHF.

CDR3 nucleotide sequence: TGTGCCAGCAGCCCCACCGGGACAGGTTCGGTAGCCAAAAACATTCAGTACTTC. This encodes CASSPTGTGSVAKNIQYF. This chain connects TRBV2 to TRBJ2-4; 8 nucleotides match TRBD1. The CDR3 is 18 residues long. From germline, CDR1 is SNHLY and CDR2 FYNNEI. Trimming removed 6 bases from V and 0 bases from J; junction bases left unmatched: 13.

The CDR3 protein is CASRFLDRTHQYF. The CDR3 DNA reads as TGCGCCAGCAGGTTCCTGGACAGGACCCATCAGTACTTC. The chain links TRBV5-1 to TRBJ2-4; 7 positions match TRBD1. Per germline, CDR1 SGHRS and CDR2 YFSETQ. This CDR3 comprises 13 residues. The trim removed 5 bases at V and 12 bases at J, leaving 11 bases unmatched.

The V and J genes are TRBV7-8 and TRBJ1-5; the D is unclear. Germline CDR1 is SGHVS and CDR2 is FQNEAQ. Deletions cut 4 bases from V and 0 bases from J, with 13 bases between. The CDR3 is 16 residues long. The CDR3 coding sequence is TGTGCCAGCAGCTCAGAACAGCCTTATAGCAATCAGCCCCAGCATTTT. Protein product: CASSSEQPYSNQPQHF.

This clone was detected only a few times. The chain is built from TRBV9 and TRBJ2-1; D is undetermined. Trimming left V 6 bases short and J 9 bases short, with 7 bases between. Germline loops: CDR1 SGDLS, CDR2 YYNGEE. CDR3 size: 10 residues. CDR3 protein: CASTPGEQFF. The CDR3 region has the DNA TGTGCCAGCACCCCAGGTGAGCAGTTCTTC.

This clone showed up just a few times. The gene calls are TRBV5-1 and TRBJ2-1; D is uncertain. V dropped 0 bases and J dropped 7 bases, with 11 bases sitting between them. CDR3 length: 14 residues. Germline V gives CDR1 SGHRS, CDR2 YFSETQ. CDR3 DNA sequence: TGCGCCAGCAGCTTGGCCTTAGTGTCGAATGAGCAGTTCTTC. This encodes CASSLALVSNEQFF.

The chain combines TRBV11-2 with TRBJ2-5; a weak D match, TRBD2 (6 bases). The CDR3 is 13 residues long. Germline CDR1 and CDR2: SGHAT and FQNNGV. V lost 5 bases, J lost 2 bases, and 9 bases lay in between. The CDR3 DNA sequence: TGTGCCAGCAGCGGGGGGAATCAAGAGACCCAGTACTTC. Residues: CASSGGNQETQYF.

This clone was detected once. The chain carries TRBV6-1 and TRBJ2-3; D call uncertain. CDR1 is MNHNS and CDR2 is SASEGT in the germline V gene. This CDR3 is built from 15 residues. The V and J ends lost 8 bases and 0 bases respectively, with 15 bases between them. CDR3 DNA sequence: TGTGCCAGCTCCCGAGGAGCGACCAGCACAGATACGCAGTATTTT. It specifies CASSRGATSTDTQYF.

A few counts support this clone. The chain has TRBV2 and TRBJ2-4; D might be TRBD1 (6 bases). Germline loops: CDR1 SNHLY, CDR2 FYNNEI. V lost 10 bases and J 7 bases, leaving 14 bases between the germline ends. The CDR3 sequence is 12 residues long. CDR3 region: CATKDSRNIQYF. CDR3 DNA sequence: TGTGCCACCAAGGACAGTCGGAACATTCAGTACTTC.

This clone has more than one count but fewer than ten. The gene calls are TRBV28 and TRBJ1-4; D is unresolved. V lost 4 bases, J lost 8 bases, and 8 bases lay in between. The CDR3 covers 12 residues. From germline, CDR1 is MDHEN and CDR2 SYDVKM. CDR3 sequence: CASSSIREKLFF. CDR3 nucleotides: TGTGCCAGCAGTTCAATACGGGAAAAACTGTTTTTT.

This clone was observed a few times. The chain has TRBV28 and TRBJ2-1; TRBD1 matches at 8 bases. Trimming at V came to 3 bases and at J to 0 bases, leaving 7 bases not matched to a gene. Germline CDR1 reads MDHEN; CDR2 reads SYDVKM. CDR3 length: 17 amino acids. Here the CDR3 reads CASSFLPTGASYNEQFF. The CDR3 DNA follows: TGTGCCAGCAGTTTCCTTCCGACAGGGGCCTCCTACAATGAGCAGTTCTTC. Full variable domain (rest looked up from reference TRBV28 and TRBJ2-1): DVKVTQSSRYLVKRTGEKVFLECVQDMDHENMFWYRQDPGLGLRLIYFSYDVKMKEKGDIPEGYSVSREKKERFSLILESASTNQTSMYLCASSFLPTGASYNEQFFGPGTRLTVL.

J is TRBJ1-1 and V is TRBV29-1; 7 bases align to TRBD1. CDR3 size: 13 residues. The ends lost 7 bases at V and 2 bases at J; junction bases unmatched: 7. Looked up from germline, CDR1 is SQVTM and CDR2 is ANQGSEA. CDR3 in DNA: TGCAGCGGAACCGGGACAGCCAACACTGAAGCTTTCTTT. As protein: CSGTGTANTEAFF.

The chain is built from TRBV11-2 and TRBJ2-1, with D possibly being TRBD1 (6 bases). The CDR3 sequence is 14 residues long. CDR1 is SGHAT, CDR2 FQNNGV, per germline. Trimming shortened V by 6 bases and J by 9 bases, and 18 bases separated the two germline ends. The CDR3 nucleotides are TGTGCCAGCAGGCTCGAGAACTTAGGGGGTGAGCAGTTCTTC. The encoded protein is CASRLENLGGEQFF.